Shown below are 7 T cell receptor beta chains from a single sample sequenced in a study of beta chain features in type 1 diabetes (dated by TCRdb to 2016 to 2019). Study-wide conclusions, independent of this receptor: A moderate but significant shortening of TCRB CDR3 length was observed in type 1 diabetes patients in all four CD4+ subsets.

Library creation used the immunoSEQ multiplex PCR assay. The entire amount of isolated RNA was reverse transcribed using the High Capacity cDNA Reverse Transcription Kit, so the sequenced TCRB transcripts were expressed ones. TCRdb carries this immuneACCESS record with in-frame sequences only. Its versions omit some clonotypes, under half of them owing to an unresolved V gene in the studies checked, with the rest unexplained. The sample table holds 95,000 to 150,000 clones, of which around 15% were seen once. The ten largest account for roughly 2.5% of the sample. No antigen has been identified for these receptors. The sample consisted of central memory CD4+ T cells from blood. Every receptor here comes from a man aged 25 to 40 with type 1 diabetes.

This clone was seen a few times. The chain carries TRBV2 and TRBJ1-4; 7 nucleotides match TRBD1. The CDR3 extends over 15 amino acids. CDR1 is SNHLY and CDR2 is FYNNEI in the germline V gene. Trimming removed 4 bases from V and 7 bases from J; junction bases left unmatched: 9. The CDR3 sequence is CASSAGGSFGEKLFF. CDR3 in DNA: TGTGCCAGCAGTGCAGGGGGTTCGTTCGGTGAAAAACTGTTTTTT.

This clone was seen a few times. The V and J genes are TRBV29-1 and TRBJ2-5; no reliable D call. Germline V lookup: CDR1 SQVTM, CDR2 ANQGSEA. Trimming shortened V by 5 bases and J by 2 bases, and 6 bases separated the two germline ends. This CDR3 contains 11 residues. The CDR3 sequence is CSVHSQETQYF. The CDR3 nucleotides read TGCAGCGTTCACAGTCAAGAGACCCAGTACTTC.

In its sample, this clone was seen a few times. The rearrangement joins TRBV29-1 to TRBJ1-1, with D uncertain. Trimming removed 3 bases from V and 9 bases from J, with 17 bases in between. CDR1 is SQVTM, CDR2 ANQGSEA, per germline. The CDR3 length is 13 residues. The CDR3 sequence: CSVEKSSGIQAFF. The CDR3 bases are TGCAGCGTTGAGAAGAGCAGCGGGATTCAAGCTTTCTTT. The variable domain in full, with the rest retrieved from reference TRBV29-1 and TRBJ1-1, is SAVISQKPSRDICQRGTSLTIQCQVDSQVTMMFWYRQQPGQSLTLIATANQGSEATYESGFVIDKFPISRPNLTFSTLTVSNMSPEDSSIYLCSVEKSSGIQAFFGQGTRLTVV.

This chain uses TRBV5-1 with TRBJ1-5; a possible D gene is TRBD1 (5 bases). The CDR3 length is 15 residues. The ends were cut back, 5 bases at V and 5 bases at J, with 17 bases in the middle. Germline loops: CDR1 SGHRS, CDR2 YFSETQ. Here the CDR3 DNA reads TGCGCCAGCAGTCTTGGCGGGGGGTACGATCAGCCCCAGCATTTT. Translated, it gives CASSLGGGYDQPQHF.

This chain joins TRBV6-5 and TRBJ2-1; 8 positions match TRBD2. This CDR3 has 15 amino acids. Germline loops: CDR1 MNHEY, CDR2 SVGAGI. V trimming: 4 bases; J trimming: 8 bases; junction bases outside the gene matches: 10. CDR3 residues: CASSSRAGEAYEQFF. The DNA of the CDR3 is TGTGCCAGCAGTTCGCGAGCGGGGGAAGCTTATGAGCAGTTCTTC.

This clone has only a few counts. The chain links TRBV28 to TRBJ1-5, with TRBD1 matching over 7 bases. The CDR3 is 15 amino acids. Trimming took 4 bases from V and 3 from J; bases not matched to a gene: 6. CDR1 MDHEN and CDR2 SYDVKM come from the germline V gene. CDR3 sequence reads: CASSSPTGINQPQHF. The CDR3, as DNA: TGTGCCAGCAGTTCGCCGACAGGGATCAATCAGCCCCAGCATTTT.

This clone was detected only a few times. This chain joins TRBV30 and TRBJ1-6; D gene ambiguous. This CDR3 comprises 14 residues. Trimming removed 0 bases at V and 7 bases at J, with 10 bases between. Germline loops: CDR1 GTSNPN, CDR2 SVGIG (reference sequence). For the CDR3, the DNA is TGTGCCTGGAGTGTAAACTTAGTGAATTCACCCCTCCACTTT. It codes for CAWSVNLVNSPLHF.